This is a list of T cell receptor beta chains from one sample in a study of OX40 agonist ivuxolimab in advanced cancers. Sequencing was performed with immunoSEQ multiplex PCR; in TCRdb, only in-frame clones are kept and a portion is missing. In the table there are about 77,000 clones, over 75% of which are singletons. Sequencing used CD4+ or CD8+ T cells sorted from blood, obtained in a trial of the OX40 agonist ivuxolimab. These TCRs come from an adult with an advanced solid tumor such as melanoma, head and neck, liver or kidney cancer. Each CDR3 is given with its conserved first and last residue. D genes are given only for firm matches. Part of the rows lack a size; the others show once, few, many or a class for expanded clones.

>NA|TRBV19|TRBJ1-1|once
CASSEPNTEAFF
TGTGCCAGCAGTGAGCCGAACACTGAAGCTTTCTTT
>NA|TRBV27|TRBJ2-4|NA
CASSLRDRYDIQYF
TGTGCCAGCAGTTTACGCGACAGGTACGACATTCAGTACTTC
>TRBD2|TRBV5-6|TRBJ2-3|NA
CASSRTSGGAPDTQYF
TGTGCCAGCAGCAGAACTAGCGGGGGGGCCCCGGATACGCAGTATTTT
>TRBD1|TRBV5-1|TRBJ2-7|NA
CASSPTGDPYEQYF
TGCGCCAGCAGCCCGACAGGGGACCCCTACGAGCAGTACTTC
>NA|TRBV5-1|TRBJ1-2|NA
CASSPGGNYGYTF
TGCGCCAGCAGCCCTGGGGGGAACTATGGCTACACCTTC
>TRBD1|TRBV5-1|TRBJ1-1|NA
CASSLQGANTEAFF
TGCGCCAGCAGCTTGCAGGGGGCAAACACTGAAGCTTTCTTT
>TRBD1|TRBV7-3|TRBJ2-1|once
CASSTTETGSGEQFF
TGTGCCAGCAGCACCACTGAGACAGGGTCGGGCGAGCAGTTCTTC
>NA|TRBV30|TRBJ2-5|NA
CAWSRGTTETQYF
TGTGCCTGGAGCCGCGGGACGACGGAGACCCAGTACTTC
>TRBD2|TRBV18|TRBJ2-1|NA
CASSPRTSGGAGNEQFF
TGTGCCAGCTCACCGCGGACTAGCGGGGGGGCGGGCAATGAGCAGTTCTTC
>TRBD1|TRBV7-2|TRBJ1-2|NA
CASSLGTGGDYGYTF
TGTGCCAGCAGCCTCGGGACAGGGGGCGACTATGGCTACACCTTC
>NA|TRBV29-1|TRBJ1-2|few
CSYMEGLEVRF
TGCAGCTACATGGAAGGTTTGGAGGTGCGATTC
>NA|TRBV19|TRBJ1-2|NA
CASSNGQNYGYTF
TGTGCCAGTAGCAACGGACAGAACTATGGCTACACCTTC
>TRBD2|TRBV18|TRBJ2-5|NA
CASSPPGLAPAQTQYF
TGTGCCAGCTCACCACCGGGACTAGCACCTGCCCAGACCCAGTACTTC
>NA|TRBV23-1|TRBJ2-3|NA
CASSPSGISDTQYF
TGCGCCAGCAGTCCTTCGGGGATCTCAGATACGCAGTATTTT
>NA|TRBV29-1|TRBJ1-5|NA
CSVSLGNQPQHF
TGCAGCGTCTCGCTAGGGAATCAGCCCCAGCATTTT
>NA|TRBV18|TRBJ1-1|few
CASSALESNTEAFF
TGTGCCAGCTCTGCTTTGGAGTCGAACACTGAAGCTTTCTTT
>NA|TRBV9|TRBJ2-2|NA
CASSVGPTGGELFF
TGTGCCAGCAGCGTAGGGCCCACCGGCGGGGAGCTGTTTTTT
>NA|TRBV6-5|TRBJ1-1|NA
CASSYYLGGDTEAFF
TGTGCCAGCAGTTACTATCTGGGGGGGGACACTGAAGCTTTCTTT
>NA|TRBV5-8|TRBJ1-3|NA
CASSQGRGSGNTIYF
TGTGCCAGCAGCCAGGGACGTGGCTCTGGAAACACCATATATTTT
>TRBD1|TRBV6-6|TRBJ1-1|NA
CASSPHIGQVEAFF
TGTGCCAGCAGTCCCCATATTGGACAGGTCGAAGCTTTCTTT
>NA|TRBV6-9|TRBJ2-7|NA
CASSPRTGVGYEQYF
TGTGCCAGCAGTCCCCGGACCGGGGTAGGCTACGAGCAGTACTTC
>NA|TRBV6-5|TRBJ2-7|NA
CASRGTGFHEQYF
TGTGCCAGCAGGGGAACGGGGTTCCACGAGCAGTACTTC
>NA|TRBV7-9|TRBJ1-2|NA
CASSLERGRGIYGYTF
TGTGCCAGCAGCTTAGAAAGGGGCAGGGGAATCTATGGCTACACCTTC
>TRBD2|TRBV6-5|TRBJ2-5|once
CASSSPAGPTKETQYF
TGTGCCAGCAGTTCCCCAGCGGGACCTACAAAAGAGACCCAGTACTTC
>TRBD1|TRBV19|TRBJ1-5|NA
CASSIDRANQPQHF
TGTGCCAGTAGTATCGACAGGGCCAATCAGCCCCAGCATTTT
>TRBD1|TRBV5-4|TRBJ1-2|NA
CASSPTATGNYGYTF
TGTGCCAGCAGCCCTACTGCGACAGGGAACTATGGCTACACCTTC
>NA|TRBV5-1|TRBJ2-5|NA
CASSLVQGQQTQYF
TGCGCCAGCAGCTTGGTCCAGGGTCAACAGACCCAGTACTTC
>NA|TRBV10-3|TRBJ1-6|NA
CAISEEGLGSPLHF
TGTGCCATCAGTGAGGAGGGGTTGGGTTCACCCCTCCACTTT
>NA|TRBV6-5|TRBJ1-2|NA
CASRGEGYTF
TGTGCCAGCAGGGGAGAGGGCTACACCTTC
>TRBD1|TRBV4-2|TRBJ1-2|NA
CATKGTAANYGYTF
TGTGCCACCAAGGGGACAGCAGCCAACTATGGCTACACCTTC
>NA|TRBV6-6|TRBJ2-3|NA
CASTTAADTQYF
TGTGCCAGCACCACCGCCGCAGATACGCAGTATTTT
>NA|TRBV30|TRBJ2-2|NA
CAWSVNGELFF
TGTGCCTGGTCTGTAAACGGGGAGCTGTTTTTT
>NA|TRBV4-2|TRBJ2-5|NA
CASSRERLGETQYF
TGTGCCAGCAGCCGAGAGAGGTTGGGGGAGACCCAGTACTTC
>NA|TRBV19|TRBJ1-5|NA
CASSLNRDSNQPQHF
TGTGCCAGTAGCCTTAACAGGGATAGCAATCAGCCCCAGCATTTT
>NA|TRBV7-3|TRBJ2-1|few
CASSSTSGVGWNEQFF
TGTGCCAGCAGCTCCACGTCCGGGGTGGGATGGAATGAGCAGTTCTTC
>NA|TRBV5-3|TRBJ2-7|NA
CASSLKPGYEQYF
TGTGCCAGCAGCTTGAAGCCGGGTTACGAGCAGTACTTC
>NA|TRBV19|TRBJ1-1|NA
CASSLLELNTEAFF
TGTGCCAGTAGTTTGCTGGAATTGAACACTGAAGCTTTCTTT
>NA|TRBV6-1|TRBJ1-2|NA
CACRPSDRPSGYTF
TGTGCCTGCAGACCCTCGGACAGACCGAGCGGCTACACCTTC
>TRBD1|TRBV10-3|TRBJ2-1|NA
CAISDRGRSIFISYNEQFF
TGTGCCATCAGTGACAGGGGGCGTAGTATATTCATCTCCTACAATGAGCAGTTCTTC
>NA|TRBV19|TRBJ2-3|NA
CASIAGDTDTQYF
TGTGCCAGTATCGCAGGGGACACAGATACGCAGTATTTT
>NA|TRBV9|TRBJ2-7|NA
CASSKTGQYEQYF
TGTGCCAGCAGCAAAACAGGCCAATACGAGCAGTACTTC
>NA|TRBV15|TRBJ2-1|NA
CATSRDRLDEREQFF
TGTGCCACCAGCAGAGATCGGTTGGACGAACGGGAGCAGTTCTTC
>NA|TRBV29-1|TRBJ2-3|NA
CSVDSESTDTQYF
TGCAGCGTTGATTCCGAGAGCACAGATACGCAGTATTTT
>NA|TRBV30|TRBJ1-2|NA
CAWSPTGSVFNGYTF
TGTGCCTGGAGTCCCACAGGGTCTGTATTTAATGGCTACACCTTC
>TRBD2|TRBV7-2|TRBJ2-1|NA
CASSLLGGSYNEQFF
TGTGCCAGCAGCTTATTGGGGGGGAGTTACAATGAGCAGTTCTTC
>NA|TRBV19|TRBJ1-4|NA
CASSILRQGGEKLFF
TGTGCCAGTAGTATACTACGGCAGGGCGGTGAAAAACTGTTTTTT